This TCR beta chain is from a study of graft-versus-host responses after intestinal transplantation. About the research overall: Among the recipients, all got anti-thymocyte globulin induction and then tacrolimus and steroids for approximately 3 years. Findings of the study overall: In recipient marrow, GvH clones were found, and some appeared first in ileum or blood.

TCRdb's copy holds only in-frame clones and misses some; the assay was immunoSEQ multiplex PCR. Of some 38,000 clones listed, over 90% are singletons. V was trimmed by 4 bases and J by 0 bases, leaving 9 bases between them. CDR1 and CDR2 from the germline V gene are SQVTM and ANQGSEA. The CDR3 totals 13 residues. With regard to this clone: Its antigen is unknown.

The rearrangement links TRBV29-1 to TRBJ1-2; D perhaps matches TRBD1 (6 bases). The receptor comes from a human donor who was the organ donor for an intestinal transplant. The sequencing used unstimulated CD8+ T cells sorted from spleen or lymph node cells, collected before transplant. CDR3 nucleotide sequence: TGCAGCGTTGCGGGACACTCTAACTATGGCTACACCTTC. Amino acid sequence: CSVAGHSNYGYTF.